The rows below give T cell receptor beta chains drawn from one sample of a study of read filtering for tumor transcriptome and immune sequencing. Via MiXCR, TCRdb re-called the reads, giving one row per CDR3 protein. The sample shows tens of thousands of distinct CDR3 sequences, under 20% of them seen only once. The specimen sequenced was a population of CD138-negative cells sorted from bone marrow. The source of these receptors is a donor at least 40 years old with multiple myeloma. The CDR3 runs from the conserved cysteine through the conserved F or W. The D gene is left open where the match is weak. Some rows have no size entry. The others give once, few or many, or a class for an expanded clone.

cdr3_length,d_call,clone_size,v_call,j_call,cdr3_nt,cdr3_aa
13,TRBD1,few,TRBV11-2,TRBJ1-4,TGTGCCAGCAGAAGGGGGCGCGGTGAGAAACTGTTTTTT,CASRRGRGEKLFF
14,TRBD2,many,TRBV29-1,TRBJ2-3,TGCAGCGTTGCAATAGCGGGAAGCACAGATACGCAGTATTTT,CSVAIAGSTDTQYF
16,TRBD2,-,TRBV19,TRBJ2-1,TGTGCCTGTAGTATAGTGGGACTAGCGGGAGGAAATGGGCAGTTCTTC,CACSIVGLAGGNGQFF
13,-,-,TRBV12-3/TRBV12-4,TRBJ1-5,TGTGCCAGCACCCAGACAGCTAATCAGCCCCAGCATTTT,CASTQTANQPQHF
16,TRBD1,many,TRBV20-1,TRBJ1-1,TGCAGTGCTAGACCAGCGGACAGGGGGGATACCACTGAAGCTTTCTTT,CSARPADRGDTTEAFF
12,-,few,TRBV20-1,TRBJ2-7,TGCAGTGCTCTTATTCCAGCCCAAGAGCAGTACTTC,CSALIPAQEQYF
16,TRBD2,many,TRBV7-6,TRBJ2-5,TGTGCCAGCAGCCTCCAGAGCCTAGCGGGTACGGGGACCCAGTACTTC,CASSLQSLAGTGTQYF
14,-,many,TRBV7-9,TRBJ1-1,TGTGCCAGCAGCTTAGAAAACAAGAACACTGAAGCTTTCTTT,CASSLENKNTEAFF
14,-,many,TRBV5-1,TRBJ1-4,TGCGCCAGCAGCTTGGGACCGATCAATGAAAAACTGTTTTTT,CASSLGPINEKLFF
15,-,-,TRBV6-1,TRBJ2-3,TGTGCCAGCATTCGCGGACAGCCCGACGCAGATACGCAGTACTTT,CASIRGQPDADTQYF
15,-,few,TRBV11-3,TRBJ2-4,TGTGCCAGCAGCCCCGCCGTAGGAGCCAAAAACATTCAGTACTTC,CASSPAVGAKNIQYF
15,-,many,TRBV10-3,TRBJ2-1,TGTGCCATCAGTGAGCCGACTAGAGCACACAATGAGCAGTTCTTC,CAISEPTRAHNEQFF
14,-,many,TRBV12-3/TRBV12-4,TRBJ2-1,TGTGCCAGCAGTCTCAGGCAGGGGCGGAATGAGCAGTTCTTC,CASSLRQGRNEQFF
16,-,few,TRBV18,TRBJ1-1,TGTGCCAGCTCACCACTTAAAGACAGAATGAACACTGAAGCTTTCTTT,CASSPLKDRMNTEAFF
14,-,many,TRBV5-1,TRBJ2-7,TGCGCCAGCAGCTTGGTGGAGGGTAGGTACGAGCAGTACTTC,CASSLVEGRYEQYF
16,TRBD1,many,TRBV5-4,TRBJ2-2,TGTGCCAGCAGCGGAGAGGGCAGGGGGCGTACCGGGGAGCTGTTTTTT,CASSGEGRGRTGELFF
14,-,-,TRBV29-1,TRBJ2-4,TGCAGCGTTGAAGACAGTCTAGCCAAAAACATTCAGTACTTC,CSVEDSLAKNIQYF
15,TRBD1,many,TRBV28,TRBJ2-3,TGTGCCAGCAGTCCTCACAGGGGAACGGCAGATACGCAGTATTTT,CASSPHRGTADTQYF
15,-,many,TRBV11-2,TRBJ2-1,TGTGCCAGCAGCTTAGGTCGAGGTCTCTACAATGAGCAGTTCTTC,CASSLGRGLYNEQFF
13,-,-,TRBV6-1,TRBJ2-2,TGTGCCAGCAGTGAACTTAACACCGGGGAGCTGTTTTTT,CASSELNTGELFF
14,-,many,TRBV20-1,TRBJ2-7,TGCAGTGCTAGACTCCCGAGGCGGGGAGTTGTGCAGTACTTC,CSARLPRRGVVQYF
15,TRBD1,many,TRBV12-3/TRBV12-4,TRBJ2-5,TGTGCCAGCAGGTTCTCGACAGGGGGAGGAGAGACCCAGTACTTC,CASRFSTGGGETQYF
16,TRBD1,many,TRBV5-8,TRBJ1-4,TGTGCCAGCAGCTTAACCTCCGGGACAGGGGTTGAAAAACTGTTTTTT,CASSLTSGTGVEKLFF
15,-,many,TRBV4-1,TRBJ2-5,TGCGCCAGCAGCCAAGAAAGATCGGCTGTTGGGACCCAGTACTTC,CASSQERSAVGTQYF
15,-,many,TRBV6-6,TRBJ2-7,TGTGCCAGCAGTTACCGGCAGGACCTCTCCTACGAGCAGTACTTC,CASSYRQDLSYEQYF
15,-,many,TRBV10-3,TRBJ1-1,TGTGCCATCAGGGTGGGGGTATCCGCGAACACTGAAGCTTTCTTT,CAIRVGVSANTEAFF
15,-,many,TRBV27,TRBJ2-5,TGTGCCAGCAGTTTATCGATAGCGAACCAAGAGACCCAGTACTTC,CASSLSIANQETQYF
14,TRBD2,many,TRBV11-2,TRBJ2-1,TGTGCCAGCAACCTTGGGACCGGGGGGAGTGAGCAGTTCTTC,CASNLGTGGSEQFF
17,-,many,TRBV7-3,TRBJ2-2,TGTGCCAGCAGCAGACTACCTACGGGGGAGATCACCGGGGAGCTGTTTTTT,CASSRLPTGEITGELFF
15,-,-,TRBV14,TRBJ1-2,TGTGCCAGCAGCCAAGATCTTCGGTGGAACTATGGCTACACCTTC,CASSQDLRWNYGYTF
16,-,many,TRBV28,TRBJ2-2,TGTGCCAGCAGCCCTAGGGACTCTCCGGTATTGGGGGAGCTGTTTTTT,CASSPRDSPVLGELFF
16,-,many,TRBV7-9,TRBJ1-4,TGTGCCAGCAGCACTAATGATAGGGTTCGACTTGAAAAACTGTTTTTT,CASSTNDRVRLEKLFF